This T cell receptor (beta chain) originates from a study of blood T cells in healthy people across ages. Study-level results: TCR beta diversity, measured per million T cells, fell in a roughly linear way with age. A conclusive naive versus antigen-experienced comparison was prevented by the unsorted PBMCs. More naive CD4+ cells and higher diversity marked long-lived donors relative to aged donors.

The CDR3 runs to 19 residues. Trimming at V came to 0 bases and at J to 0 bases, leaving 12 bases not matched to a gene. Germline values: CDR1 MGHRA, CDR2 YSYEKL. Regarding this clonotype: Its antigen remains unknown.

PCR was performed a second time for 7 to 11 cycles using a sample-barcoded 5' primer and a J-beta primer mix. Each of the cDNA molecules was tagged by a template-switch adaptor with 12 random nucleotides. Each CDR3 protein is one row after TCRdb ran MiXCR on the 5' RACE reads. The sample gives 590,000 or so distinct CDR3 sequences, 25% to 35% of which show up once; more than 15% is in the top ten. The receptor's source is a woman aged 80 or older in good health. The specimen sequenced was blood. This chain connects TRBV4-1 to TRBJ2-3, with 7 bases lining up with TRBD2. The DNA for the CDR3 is TGCGCCAGCAGCCAAGATAGCCTAGCGGAGGGGCGTAGCACAGATACGCAGTATTTT. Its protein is CASSQDSLAEGRSTDTQYF.